Listed below are T cell receptor beta chains from one sample, sequenced in a study of Graves' ophthalmopathy and Graves' hyperthyroidism. TCRdb analysed the multiplex PCR reads with MiXCR anew, one entry per CDR3 protein. The profile shows 300,000 to 500,000 distinct CDR3 sequences, approximately 15% of them singletons. The specimen sequenced was peripheral blood. The source of these receptors is a woman between 18 and 30 years old with stable Graves' hyperthyroidism. Both conserved end residues are part of each CDR3. D genes are given only for firm matches. The size of a clone is reported for some rows only, either as once, few or many, or as a class for expanded clones.

>TRBV10-2|TRBJ1-2|.|many
CASSGTAPHAANYGYTF
TGCGCCAGCAGTGGGACAGCCCCGCATGCCGCTAACTATGGCTACACCTTC
>TRBV6-5|TRBJ2-3|.|.
CASSSGGASTDTQYF
TGTGCCAGCAGTTCTGGGGGGGCTAGCACAGATACGCAGTATTTT
>TRBV6-1|TRBJ1-1|.|once
CASTPGLLNTEAFF
TGTGCCAGCACCCCGGGACTGCTGAACACTGAAGCTTTCTTT
>TRBV2|TRBJ2-7|.|many
CATMSYEQYF
TGTGCCACCATGAGCTACGAGCAGTACTTC
>TRBV5-6|TRBJ2-2|TRBD1|many
CASSFGTGPTLNTGELFF
TGTGCCAGCAGCTTTGGGACAGGGCCCACGCTAAACACCGGGGAGCTGTTTTTT
>TRBV12-5|TRBJ1-5|.|many
CASGLGMRHQPQHF
TGTGCTAGTGGTCTCGGTATGAGGCATCAGCCCCAGCATTTT
>TRBV6-4|TRBJ2-1|TRBD2|.
CASMGGGAADEQFF
TGTGCCAGCATGGGCGGGGGGGCGGCTGATGAGCAGTTCTTC
>TRBV5-1|TRBJ2-2|.|many
CASSLATGNTGELFF
TGCGCCAGCAGCTTGGCAACAGGGAACACCGGGGAGCTGTTTTTT
>TRBV5-1|TRBJ2-2|.|many
CASSLTENTGELFF
TGCGCCAGCAGCTTGACGGAGAACACCGGGGAGCTGTTTTTT
>TRBV3-1|TRBJ2-7|.|many
CASSLAGQGYEQYF
TGTGCCAGCAGCCTAGCGGGACAGGGCTACGAGCAGTACTTC
>TRBV19|TRBJ1-2|TRBD1|few
CATLTGVGGYTF
TGTGCCACGCTCACAGGGGTCGGGGGCTACACCTTC
>TRBV5-1|TRBJ1-5|.|.
CASSLVAGMGQPQHF
TGCGCCAGCAGCTTGGTAGCAGGGATGGGACAGCCCCAGCATTTT
>TRBV2|TRBJ2-5|.|.
CASSRQNQETQYF
TGTGCCAGCAGCCGACAGAACCAAGAGACCCAGTACTTC
>TRBV5-6|TRBJ1-2|TRBD1|.
CASRYALTGGYGYTF
TGTGCCAGCAGATATGCTCTGACAGGGGGGTATGGCTACACCTTC
>TRBV6-1|TRBJ2-5|TRBD2|many
CASSEVRLAGGLETQYF
TGTGCCAGCAGTGAAGTGAGACTAGCGGGGGGGCTGGAGACCCAGTACTTC
>TRBV5-1|TRBJ2-2|TRBD2|.
CASSLAGGENTGELFF
TGCGCCAGCAGCTTGGCCGGGGGGGAGAACACCGGGGAGCTGTTTTTT
>TRBV7-2|TRBJ1-2|.|many
CASSFIGRWYGYTF
TGTGCCAGCAGCTTTATCGGGCGATGGTATGGCTACACCTTC
>TRBV6-1|TRBJ1-1|.|many
CASRKSRGAMTEAFF
TGTGCCAGCAGGAAGTCGCGGGGGGCCATGACTGAAGCTTTCTTT
>TRBV12-3/TRBV12-4|TRBJ1-2|.|many
CASSLGVGNYGYTF
TGTGCCAGCAGTTTAGGGGTGGGTAACTATGGCTACACCTTC
>TRBV2|TRBJ2-2|.|.
CASSEEGPGELFF
TGTGCCAGCAGTGAAGAAGGGCCCGGGGAGCTGTTTTTT
>TRBV24-1|TRBJ1-2|TRBD1|.
CATSDRTGSPRGYTF
TGTGCCACCAGTGATCGGACAGGTTCTCCCCGGGGCTACACCTTC
>TRBV12-3/TRBV12-4|TRBJ1-1|.|many
CASSLPGPNTEAFF
TGTGCCAGCAGTCTGCCGGGACCAAACACTGAAGCTTTCTTT
>TRBV6-1|TRBJ2-7|.|.
CASSEEEGRASYEQYF
TGTGCCAGCAGTGAAGAGGAGGGAAGAGCATCCTACGAGCAGTACTTC
>TRBV6-5|TRBJ2-7|.|many
CASSYDRTYEQYF
TGTGCCAGCAGTTACGACCGGACCTACGAGCAGTACTTC
>TRBV24-1|TRBJ1-2|.|.
CATSDPGQGSYGYTF
TGTGCCACCAGTGACCCTGGGCAGGGGTCTTATGGCTACACCTTC
>TRBV6-1|TRBJ1-2|.|many
CASSEIWARGDGYTF
TGTGCCAGCAGTGAAATATGGGCAAGGGGGGATGGCTACACCTTC
>TRBV19|TRBJ2-7|.|many
CASSTARGQSNHEQYF
TGTGCCAGTAGTACCGCCCGAGGACAGTCTAACCACGAGCAGTACTTC
>TRBV6-1|TRBJ1-1|TRBD1|few
CASSRRTGTKSTEAFF
TGTGCCAGCAGCCGCAGGACAGGGACTAAGAGCACTGAAGCTTTCTTT
>TRBV12-3/TRBV12-4|TRBJ2-7|TRBD2|.
CASSLGRGGIEQYF
TGTGCCAGCAGTCTTGGGCGGGGGGGCATCGAGCAGTACTTC
>TRBV15|TRBJ1-6|.|.
CATTRSRGYSPLHF
TGTGCCACCACGAGAAGCAGGGGATATTCACCCCTCCACTTT
>TRBV18|TRBJ1-5|.|.
CASSPLAVGNSNQPQHF
TGTGCCAGCTCACCACTGGCTGTGGGAAATAGCAATCAGCCCCAGCATTTT
>TRBV3-1|TRBJ2-7|.|few
CASSPVGPPNYEQYF
TGTGCCAGCAGCCCCGTGGGGCCGCCGAACTACGAGCAGTACTTC
>TRBV6-2/TRBV6-3|TRBJ1-6|.|many
CATLPGHRSSPLHF
TGTGCCACCCTTCCGGGACACCGGAGTTCACCCCTCCACTTT
>TRBV5-1|TRBJ1-1|TRBD1|.
CASTFGTGGASPMNTEAFF
TGCGCCAGCACCTTCGGGACAGGGGGCGCATCCCCCATGAACACTGAAGCTTTCTTT
>TRBV12-3/TRBV12-4|TRBJ2-7|.|many
CASSYYRGKTYEQYF
TGTGCCAGCAGTTATTATCGGGGCAAGACCTACGAGCAGTACTTC
>TRBV7-8|TRBJ2-2|.|many
CASSLVVGSTGELFF
TGTGCCAGCAGCTTAGTGGTAGGGAGTACCGGGGAGCTGTTTTTT
>TRBV7-3|TRBJ2-7|TRBD1|many
CASSLDRVSSYEQYF
TGTGCCAGCAGCCTGGACAGGGTCAGCTCCTACGAGCAGTACTTC
>TRBV5-1|TRBJ1-6|.|.
CASSFEANSPLHF
TGCGCCAGCAGCTTCGAGGCGAATTCACCCCTCCACTTT